This entry features one TCR beta chain sequence. This clone was observed a handful of times. Its antigen is not yet known. No qualities accompany the bases; no much larger clone lies one base away. Trimming takes 3 bases from V and 6 bases from J, and the germline ends sit 7 bases apart. From cysteine to phenylalanine, the CDR3 is 12 amino acids long. Just CDR3 DNA is preserved here, 36 bases in frame from base 1. CDR1 and CDR2 were assigned from the germline V gene as SGHRS and YFSETQ. The library was prepared using the immunoSEQ multiplex PCR assay. Alongside multiparametric flow cytometry, deep sequencing of rearranged TCR beta loci was used to profile the T cell repertoires. TCRdb provides this immuneACCESS table in a form limited to in-frame rearrangements. Some clones are lacking; in checked studies, under half of them reflect an unresolved V gene, and why the rest are absent is not known. This sample holds approximately 71,000 clones; just over 90% were observed only once. The ten largest clonotypes hold about 3.1% of the sample.

The data were taken from a study of lymphopenia after photon versus proton radiotherapy (dated by TCRdb to the late 2010s). Concerning the study at large: Photon and proton radiation therapy were compared by the study for their immunological effects in patients with gastrointestinal tumors who developed high-grade lymphopenia. The cohort comprised more than 15 patients with gastrointestinal tumors who received either photon or proton therapy and then developed lymphopenia. The goal of the study was to describe how the two radiation modalities differ in their effects on the immune system. Findings and caveats that apply to the study as a whole: Across the cohort, among patients who died, a greater drop in TCR diversity after the nadir was inversely correlated with overall survival time. The survival association was assessed only in patients who died, and the authors presented better survival with proton therapy as a possibility rather than a demonstrated result. Proton-treated patients stayed relatively stable during treatment, while photon-treated patients lost naive T cells and TCR diversity and gained effector/memory populations. After the lymphocyte count nadir, oligoclonal expansion, especially of CD8+ Temra cells, was observed in photon-treated repertoires, and the drop in diversity was driven by this expansion.

The rearranged segments are TRBV5-1 and TRBJ2-1, with the D segment identity uncertain. This sequence was found in a woman aged 70-85 years with pancreatic cancer. The specimen was peripheral blood, collected from a patient treated with photon-based radiotherapy. For the CDR3, the sequence is CASSSIGNEQFF. The DNA sequence is as follows: TGCGCCAGCAGCTCTATCGGCAATGAGCAGTTCTTC.